The clone carrying this T cell receptor beta chain occurred once. Its specificity is unknown. V was trimmed by 3 bases and J by 5 bases, leaving 16 bases between them. Germline V gene sequence: CDR1 SGHAT, CDR2 FQNNGV. This CDR3 is built from 15 residues. The record originates from a study of shared clonotypes between healthy human individuals. Study observations and caveats: Shared across a few donors were around 4.7% of the naive CD4 clonotypes.

The naive CD8 population came from CD45RO-negative cells selected for CCR7, without terminally differentiated effector memory CD45RA+ cells. Under the authors' procedure: Because ImmunoSEQ provided only junction sequences with no quality scores, the filtering differed. Only in-frame clones appear in the TCRdb table, and some are missing; sequencing was by immunoSEQ multiplex PCR. V, J and clone size are taken as reported in that table, and D and trimming were inferred from the DNA itself. The repertoire has around 2,000,000 clones, approximately 94% of them found once; the top ten carry around 1.7%.

The sequence was obtained from a man between 18 and 29 years old in good health. Some clones in this sample may be carry-over from other donors' samples. The chain carries TRBV11-2 and TRBJ2-5, with D perhaps matching TRBD2 (6 bases). Source material: naive CD8+ T cells from PBMCs. The CDR3 reads CASSFGTLRGETQYF. The CDR3 nucleotides are TGTGCCAGCAGCTTTGGGACCTTACGGGGGGAGACCCAGTACTTC.